This paragraph covers one T cell receptor beta chain sequence. The antigen it recognizes is unknown. One junction end disagrees with the germline gene, perhaps due to a read error. Reading the label with the study, this specimen's treatment or condition is: allogeneic hematopoietic cell transplantation with graft depleted of TCRalphabeta T cells and CD19 B cells. The children who served as transplant recipients had been given grafts of TCRalphabeta/CD19-depleted allogeneic hematopoietic cells. The library came from PCR. Sequencing was carried out with an Illumina HiSeq 2500. Molecular barcoding was employed in the preparation of TCR libraries, with unique molecular identifiers being used to normalize TCRbeta repertoire quantification. The public sequencing data were trimmed at Q25 with fastp and processed into clonotypes with MiXCR by TCRdb, which kept only in-frame beta chains. Rows merge per CDR3 protein into single entries with the most common DNA and genes. This sample holds about 900,000 distinct CDR3 sequences; about 29% were observed only once. Of the sample, approximately 30% falls within the top ten clones.

The data were obtained in a study of T-cell reconstitution after alpha-beta-depleted transplantation in children listed by TCRdb under 2016. In the study overall: T-cell immune reconstitution after TCRalphabeta/CD19-depleted allogeneic hematopoietic cell transplantation in children was quantitatively tracked in the study by means of TCR repertoire profiling. What the authors observed across the whole study: Over subsequent months, a decline in hyperexpanded clone frequencies was noted, and after one year, T-cell counts and TCRbeta diversity were mostly ascribed to newly produced T cells. In some patients, the high TCRbeta diversity seen at day 60 was put down to recipient T cells and intrathymic progenitors that had survived conditioning. About two months after transplant, the apparently early recovery of alphabetaT-cell counts reportedly depended on just several hundred clones that had expanded rapidly and came from non-depleted graft cells.

The input for sequencing was PBMCs, mostly from graft donor cells, taken 360 days after TCRalphabeta/CD19-depleted stem cell transplant. This TCR was recovered from a boy younger than two who had a stem cell transplant for SCID, so the T cells may come from the graft donor.

Read as DNA, the sequence is TGTGCCAGCAGCGTAGGTATAGCGGGGGCTTCAGAGACCCGGTACTTC. Translation gives CASSVGIAGASETRYF. Recombination joined TRBV9 with TRBJ2-5; TRBD2 lines up with 9 middle nucleotides. The CDR3 covers 16 residues, taking in both the cysteine and the phenylalanine. Here the CDR3 DNA is all that survives: 48 bases in frame from base 1. According to the germline V gene, CDR1 reads SGDLS and CDR2 reads YYNGEE. The reference TRBV9 and TRBJ2-5 proteins fill in what lies around the CDR3, so the full variable domain reads DSGVTQTPKHLITATGQRVTLRCSPRSGDLSVYWYQQSLDQGLQFLIQYYNGEERAKGNILERFSAQQFPDLHSELNLSSLELGDSALYFCASSVGIAGASETRYFGPGTRLLVL.